The TCR beta chain described here comes from a study of cytomegalovirus exposure and HLA in healthy donors. General observations from the study: Researchers catalogued around 150 TCR beta chains as cytomegalovirus-associated. Within the 130 or so validation repertoires, first-cohort TCR clusters tended to co-occur, according to a later analysis.

Comments on this clone: Its antigen is not known.

The donors were members of the validation cohort, which comprised 90 to 150 subjects and was separate from the first cohort of more than 500 subjects. The data were produced by immunoSEQ multiplex PCR, yet TCRdb's version contains in-frame clones alone and is incomplete. The data contain some 140,000 clones, approximately 86% of them singletons. The V gene end was trimmed by 7 bases and the J gene end by 1 base; junction bases not matched to a gene: 16. CDR1 is MDHEN, CDR2 SYDVKM, per germline. CDR3 length: 18 residues. The TCR sequence derives from a human donor in good health. V and J are TRBV28 and TRBJ1-5; TRBD1 agrees at 7 bases. The sequencing input was PBMCs. The CDR3 coding sequence is TGTGCCAGCACAGTTTTAGGAGGGGGCGCGGGGAGCAATCAGCCCCAGCATTTT. Amino acids: CASTVLGGGAGSNQPQHF.